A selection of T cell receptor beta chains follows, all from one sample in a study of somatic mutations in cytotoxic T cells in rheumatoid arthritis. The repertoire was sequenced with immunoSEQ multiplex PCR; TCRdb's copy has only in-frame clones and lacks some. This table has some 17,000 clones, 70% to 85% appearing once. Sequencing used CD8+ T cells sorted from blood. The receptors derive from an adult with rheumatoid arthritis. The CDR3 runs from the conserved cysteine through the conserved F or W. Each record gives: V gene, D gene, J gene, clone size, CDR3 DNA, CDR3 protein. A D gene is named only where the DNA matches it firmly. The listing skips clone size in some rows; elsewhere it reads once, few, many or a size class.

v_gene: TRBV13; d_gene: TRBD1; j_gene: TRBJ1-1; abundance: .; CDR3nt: TGTGCCAGCAGCTCAGGGACAGGGGGCACTGAAGCTTTCTTT; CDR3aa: CASSSGTGGTEAFF
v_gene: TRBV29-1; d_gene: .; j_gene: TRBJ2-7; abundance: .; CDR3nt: TGCAGCGTTGAAGCCTACAAGTTGGGGGACGGGATAATCTCCTACGAGCAGTACTTC; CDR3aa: CSVEAYKLGDGIISYEQYF
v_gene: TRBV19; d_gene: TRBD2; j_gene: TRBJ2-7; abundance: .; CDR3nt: TGTGCCAGTAGAGGGACGACTAGCGGACTCTACGAGCAGTACTTC; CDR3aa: CASRGTTSGLYEQYF
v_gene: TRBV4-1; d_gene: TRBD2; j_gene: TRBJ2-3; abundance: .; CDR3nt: TGCGCCAGCAGCCGATACCCGGGACTAGCGGGGGAGGCAGATACGCAGTATTTT; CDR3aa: CASSRYPGLAGEADTQYF
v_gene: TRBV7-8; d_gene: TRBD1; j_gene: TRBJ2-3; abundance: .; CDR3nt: TGTGCCAGCAGCTTAGAGGGACAGTCCGTTGCAGATACGCAGTATTTT; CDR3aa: CASSLEGQSVADTQYF
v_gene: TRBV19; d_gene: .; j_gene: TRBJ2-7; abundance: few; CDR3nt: TGTGCCAGTAGTGCCGGGGGCACGGGAAACTACGAGCAGTACTTC; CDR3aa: CASSAGGTGNYEQYF
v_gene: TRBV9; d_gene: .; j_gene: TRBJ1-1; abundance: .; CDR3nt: TGTGCCAGCAGCGCCCAGGGCCTAATCCCGAACACTGAAGCTTTCTTT; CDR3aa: CASSAQGLIPNTEAFF
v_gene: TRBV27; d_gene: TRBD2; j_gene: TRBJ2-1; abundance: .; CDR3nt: TGTGCCAGCAGTTTACTAGCGGGGGAGCGCAATGAGCAGTTCTTC; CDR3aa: CASSLLAGERNEQFF
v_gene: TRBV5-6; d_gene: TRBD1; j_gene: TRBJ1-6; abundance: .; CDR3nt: TGTGCCAGCAGTCTTTCCGGGACAGCGAGCTCCTATAATTCACCCCTCCACTTT; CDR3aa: CASSLSGTASSYNSPLHF
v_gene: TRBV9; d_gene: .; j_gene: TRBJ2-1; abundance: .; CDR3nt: TGTGCCAGCAGCGTAGGGATAAAGGGCTACAATGAGCAGTTCTTC; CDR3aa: CASSVGIKGYNEQFF
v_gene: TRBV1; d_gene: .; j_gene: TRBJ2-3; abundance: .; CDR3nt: TGCACCAGCAGCCCCAAAGCCAGCGGGAGATGTACAGATACGCAGTATTTT; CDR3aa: CTSSPKASGRCTDTQYF
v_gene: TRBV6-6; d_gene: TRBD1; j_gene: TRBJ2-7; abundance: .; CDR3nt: TGTGCCAGCAGTCGGGACAGGCCAAAGGAGCAGTACTTC; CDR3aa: CASSRDRPKEQYF
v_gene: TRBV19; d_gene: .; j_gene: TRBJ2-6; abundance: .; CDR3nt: TGTGCCAGTACAAACTCGAGATCTGGGGCCAACGTCCTGACTTTC; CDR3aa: CASTNSRSGANVLTF
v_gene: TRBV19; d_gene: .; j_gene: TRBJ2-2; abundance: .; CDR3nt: TGTGCCAGTAGTATTTGGGGGAGTAGAACCGGGGAGCTGTTTTTT; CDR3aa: CASSIWGSRTGELFF
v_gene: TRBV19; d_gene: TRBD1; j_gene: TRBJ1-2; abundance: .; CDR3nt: TGTGCCAGTAGTAGTATCGACAGGGCCTCAGGGGGCTACACCTTC; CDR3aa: CASSSIDRASGGYTF
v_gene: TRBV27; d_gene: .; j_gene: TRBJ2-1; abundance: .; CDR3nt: TGTGCCAGCAGTTTAAAAGGTGCGGGCTCCTACAATGAGCAGTTCTTC; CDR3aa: CASSLKGAGSYNEQFF
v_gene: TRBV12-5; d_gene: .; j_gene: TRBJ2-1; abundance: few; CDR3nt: TGTGCTAGTGGTTTGGTCCATACGACCGGTGAGCAGTTCTTC; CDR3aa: CASGLVHTTGEQFF
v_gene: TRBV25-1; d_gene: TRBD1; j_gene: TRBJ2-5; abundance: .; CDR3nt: TGTGCCAGCAGTGAAAATCAGGGGGCCCAAGAGACCCAGTACTTC; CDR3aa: CASSENQGAQETQYF
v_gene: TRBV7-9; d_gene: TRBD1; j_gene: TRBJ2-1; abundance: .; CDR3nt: TGTGCCAGCAGCTTAGGGGTGGGACAGGGAAGGTACAATGAGCAGTTCTTC; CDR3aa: CASSLGVGQGRYNEQFF
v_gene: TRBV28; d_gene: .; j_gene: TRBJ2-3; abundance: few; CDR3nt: TGTGCCAGCAGTTTATTTCCTAGCAGCCGCACAGATACGCAGTATTTT; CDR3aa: CASSLFPSSRTDTQYF
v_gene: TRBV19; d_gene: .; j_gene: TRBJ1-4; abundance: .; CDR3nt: TGTGCCAGTAGTATAGGGACAACTTGGTTTTTT; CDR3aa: CASSIGTTWFF
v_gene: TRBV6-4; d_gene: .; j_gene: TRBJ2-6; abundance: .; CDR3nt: TGTGCCAGCAGTGACTCGGGGTCCGGGGCCAACGTCCTGACTTTC; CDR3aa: CASSDSGSGANVLTF
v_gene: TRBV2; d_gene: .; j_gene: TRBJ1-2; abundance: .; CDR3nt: TGTGCCAGCAGTTATGGGGGAGAAGGCTACACCTTC; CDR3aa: CASSYGGEGYTF
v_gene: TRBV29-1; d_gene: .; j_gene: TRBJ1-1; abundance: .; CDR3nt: TGCAGCGTTGTGTCAGAAGAAAACACTGAAGCTTTCTTT; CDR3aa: CSVVSEENTEAFF
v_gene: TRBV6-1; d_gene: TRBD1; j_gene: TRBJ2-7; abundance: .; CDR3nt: TGTGCCAGCAGTGTCCGGGACAGGGGGCCCTACGAGCAGTACTTC; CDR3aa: CASSVRDRGPYEQYF
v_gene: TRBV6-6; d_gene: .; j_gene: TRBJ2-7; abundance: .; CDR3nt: TGTGCCAGCAGTTACTCCAGATCCACTCCCTCCTACGAGCAGTACTTC; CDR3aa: CASSYSRSTPSYEQYF
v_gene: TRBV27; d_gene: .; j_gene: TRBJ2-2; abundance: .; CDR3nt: TGTGCCAGCAGTTTTGGTTTGGGGCTAGTCCTGAACACCGGGGAGCTGTTTTTT; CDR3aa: CASSFGLGLVLNTGELFF
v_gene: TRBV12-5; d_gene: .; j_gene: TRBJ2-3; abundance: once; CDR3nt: TGTGCTAGTGGTTTGGCCTTTTATACAGATACGCAGTATTTT; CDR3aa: CASGLAFYTDTQYF
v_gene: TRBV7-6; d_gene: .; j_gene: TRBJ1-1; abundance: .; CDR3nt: TGTGCCAGCAGCCTGGGGGCGGGAAACACTGAAGCTTTCTTT; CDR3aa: CASSLGAGNTEAFF
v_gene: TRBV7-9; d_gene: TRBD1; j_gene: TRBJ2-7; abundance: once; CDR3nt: TGTGCCAGCAGCTCACAAATCTTAGACAGGGGCGAGCAGTACTTC; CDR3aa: CASSSQILDRGEQYF
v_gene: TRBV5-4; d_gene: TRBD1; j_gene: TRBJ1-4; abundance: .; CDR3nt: TGTGCCAGCAGCCCGGGGACAGGGGGTAATGAAAAACTGTTTTTT; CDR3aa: CASSPGTGGNEKLFF
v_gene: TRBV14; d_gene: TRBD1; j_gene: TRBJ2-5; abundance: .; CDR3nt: TGTGCCAGCAGCCAAATGGACAGGGCGTCCCTAGAGACCCAGTACTTC; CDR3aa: CASSQMDRASLETQYF
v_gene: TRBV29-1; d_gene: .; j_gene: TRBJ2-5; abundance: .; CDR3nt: TGCAGCGTTGAACCATCCGGGACAATCCCAAGGGGGACCCAGTACTTC; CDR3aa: CSVEPSGTIPRGTQYF
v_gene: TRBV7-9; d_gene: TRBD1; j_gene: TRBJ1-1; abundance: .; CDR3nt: TGTGCCAGCAGTTCTGACAGGGCTGGCACTGAAGCTTTCTTT; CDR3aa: CASSSDRAGTEAFF
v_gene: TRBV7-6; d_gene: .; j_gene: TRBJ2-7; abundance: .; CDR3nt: TGTGCCAGCAGCTTGACTAGTGCCTACGAGCAGTACTTC; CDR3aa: CASSLTSAYEQYF
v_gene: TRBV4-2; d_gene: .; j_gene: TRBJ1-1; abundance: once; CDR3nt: TGTGCCAGCAGCCAAGGGTTTATGAACACTGAAGCTTTCTTT; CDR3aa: CASSQGFMNTEAFF
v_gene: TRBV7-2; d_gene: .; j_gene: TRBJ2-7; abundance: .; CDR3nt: TGTGCCAGCAGCCCCCTCGGGGGTCGGGCCGAGCAGTACTTC; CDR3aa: CASSPLGGRAEQYF
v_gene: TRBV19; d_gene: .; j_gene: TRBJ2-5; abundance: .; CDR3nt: TGTGCCAGTAGCACGGCCGGGGAGACCCAGTACTTC; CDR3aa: CASSTAGETQYF
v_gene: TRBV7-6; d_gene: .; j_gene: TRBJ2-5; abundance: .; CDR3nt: TGTGCCAGCAGCACTCCGGACAGTCAAGAGACCCAGTACTTC; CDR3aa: CASSTPDSQETQYF
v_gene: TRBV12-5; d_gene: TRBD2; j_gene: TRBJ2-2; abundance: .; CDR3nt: TGTGCTAGTGGCCTTAGCGGGAGGGCCACCGGGGAGCTGTTTTTT; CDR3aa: CASGLSGRATGELFF
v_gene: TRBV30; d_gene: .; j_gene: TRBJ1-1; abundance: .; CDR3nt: TGTGCCTGGAGGATGAACACTGAAGCTTTCTTT; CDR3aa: CAWRMNTEAFF
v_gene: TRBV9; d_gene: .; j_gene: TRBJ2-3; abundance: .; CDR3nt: TGTGCCAGCAGCGCATACGGACAGAGCACAGATACGCAGTATTTT; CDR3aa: CASSAYGQSTDTQYF
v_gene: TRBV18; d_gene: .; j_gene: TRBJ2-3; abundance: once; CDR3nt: TGTGCCAGCTCACCCGACACAGATACGCAGTATTTT; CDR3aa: CASSPDTDTQYF